The clone carrying this T cell receptor beta chain has a handful of counts. The CDR3 has 16 residues. With 4 bases clipped from V and 4 bases from J, the junction kept 7 bases outside the gene matches. Per germline, CDR1 SGHNT and CDR2 YYREEE (reference sequence). This sample stems from a study of blood T cell repertoires in COVID-19. Some clones are missing from TCRdb's copy, which holds only in-frame ones; the method was immunoSEQ multiplex PCR. The sample lists some 150,000 clones; about 87% were seen once. Sample: peripheral blood. This receptor was obtained from a woman in her 50s with acute or convalescent COVID-19. The chain has TRBV5-4 and TRBJ2-2, with 10 bases lining up with TRBD2. DNA for the CDR3: TGTGCCAGCAGCGAGTCTAGCGGGAGAGGCACCGGGGAGCTGTTTTTT. Its translation is CASSESSGRGTGELFF.